The 30 T cell receptor beta chains below were found in one sample sequenced in a study of sequential checkpoint blockade in melanoma. The treatment here: randomized to nivolumab then ipilimumab (arm A) or the reverse (arm B). Profiled with immunoSEQ multiplex PCR; TCRdb holds only in-frame clones, not every one. Of tens of thousands of clones in the sample, 86% are singletons; the top ten hold roughly 12%. This sample comprised CD8+ T cells sorted from blood (inferred from file names), obtained from a patient given nivolumab and ipilimumab in sequence. The source of these receptors is a human donor with melanoma.

This clone was seen a single time. The V call is TRBV7-6, the J call TRBJ2-1; D is ambiguous. The CDR3 runs 13 residues. V was trimmed by 1 base and J by 6 bases, leaving 7 bases between them. The V gene's germline CDR1 is SGHVS and CDR2 FNYEAQ. The DNA for the CDR3 is TGTGCCAGCAGCTTAGGTACAACCAATGAGCAGTTCTTC. Translating it yields CASSLGTTNEQFF. Full variable domain (rest looked up from reference TRBV7-6 and TRBJ2-1): GAGVSQSPRYKVTKRGQDVALRCDPISGHVSLYWYRQALGQGPEFLTYFNYEAQQDKSGLPNDRFSAERPEGSISTLTIQRTEQRDSAMYRCASSLGTTNEQFFGPGTRLTVL.

This chain links TRBV13 with TRBJ2-5; weak D call: TRBD2 (5 bases). Trimming shortened V by 5 bases and J by 4 bases, and 5 bases separated the two germline ends. This CDR3 has 11 residues. Germline V CDR1 and CDR2: PRHDT, FYEKMQ (reference sequence). CDR3 DNA sequence: TGTGCCAGCAGCACTAGAGAGACCCAGTACTTC. Translating it yields CASSTRETQYF. Full variable domain (outside the CDR3, taken from reference TRBV13 and TRBJ2-5): AAGVIQSPRHLIKEKRETATLKCYPIPRHDTVYWYQQGPGQDPQFLISFYEKMQSDKGSIPDRFSAQQFSDYHSELNMSSLELGDSALYFCASSTRETQYFGPGTRLLVL.

V and J are TRBV9 and TRBJ1-1, with 8 bases that match TRBD1. The V gene end was trimmed by 3 bases and the J gene end by 6 bases; junction bases not matched to a gene: 10. In germline, CDR1 is SGDLS, CDR2 YYNGEE. CDR3 length equals 15 residues. CDR3 in DNA: TGTGCCAGCAGCGCAGGAGCAGGGGGCGCGCCTGAAGCTTTCTTT. This gives the protein CASSAGAGGAPEAFF.

This clone was seen only once. The chain couples TRBV5-1 to TRBJ2-2; D possibly corresponds to TRBD2 (6 bases). This CDR3 has 16 residues. The V end lost 7 bases, the J end lost 3 bases, and 19 bases lay between the germline ends. From germline, CDR1 is SGHRS and CDR2 YFSETQ. The CDR3 reads CASAHAGRTDTGELFF. CDR3 DNA sequence: TGCGCCAGCGCTCACGCGGGGAGAACGGACACCGGGGAGCTGTTTTTT.

The chain combines TRBV28 with TRBJ1-5; possible D gene TRBD1, 5 bases. The V end was cut by 4 bases, the J end by 4 bases, with 17 bases between. The CDR3 sequence is 16 residues long. Germline V gives CDR1 MDHEN, CDR2 SYDVKM. CDR3 residues: CASSSYRRAGNQPQHF. The CDR3 DNA sequence: TGTGCCAGCAGTTCCTACCGCAGGGCAGGGAATCAGCCCCAGCATTTT.

The CDR3 bases are TGCGCCAGCAGCCAAACCACAGGGGAGTGGGGTCAGTACTTC. This encodes CASSQTTGEWGQYF. This sequence joins TRBV4-3 and TRBJ2-4, with 7 positions matching TRBD1. Losses at the gene ends were 2 bases for V and 12 bases for J; bases not matched to a gene: 10. This CDR3 is 14 amino acids long. Looked up from germline, CDR1 is LGHNA and CDR2 is YSLEER.

The chain combines TRBV5-1 with TRBJ1-1; a weak D match, TRBD1 (6 bases). Germline lookup yields CDR1 SGHRS and CDR2 YFSETQ. Between the trimmed V and J ends, which lost 4 bases and 5 bases, there was a span of 21 bases. The CDR3 covers 16 residues. CDR3 residues: CASSPLGGGGLTEAFF. DNA of the CDR3: TGCGCCAGCAGCCCCCTTGGGGGCGGGGGTTTGACTGAAGCTTTCTTT.

This clone turned up a few times. The gene calls are TRBV19 and TRBJ1-2; 7 bases line up with TRBD1. V shed 6 bases, J shed 5 bases, and the junction held 6 bases outside the gene matches. The germline V gene has CDR1 LNHDA and CDR2 SQIVND (reference sequence). CDR3 size: 13 residues. The CDR3 region has the DNA TGTGCCAGTAGCTACGGGACAGTTTATGGCTACACCTTC. Translated: CASSYGTVYGYTF.

V is TRBV11-1 and J is TRBJ2-7; 8 bases match TRBD2. Germline loops: CDR1 SGHAT, CDR2 FQDESV (reference sequence). V gave up 5 bases and J gave up 5 bases; unmatched junction bases: 17. The CDR3 length is 17 residues. The CDR3 region is CASSPKWGGRLWDEQYF. In DNA, the CDR3 is TGTGCCAGCAGCCCCAAATGGGGCGGGAGGCTCTGGGACGAGCAGTACTTC.

The chain links TRBV4-2 to TRBJ2-2, with D perhaps TRBD2 (6 bases). The germline CDR1 and CDR2 sequences are LGHNA and YNFKEQ. The V end was cut by 0 bases, the J end by 4 bases, with 21 bases between. CDR3 length: 19 residues. The CDR3 DNA reads TGTGCCAGCAGCCAAGAGAGTATAACAGCGGGCGGAGGCACCGGGGAGCTGTTTTTT. Amino acid sequence: CASSQESITAGGGTGELFF.

The sample holds a few counts of this clone. V usage is TRBV7-6 and J usage is TRBJ1-3; D gene ambiguous. Germline CDR1 reads SGHVS; CDR2 reads FNYEAQ. This CDR3 is 15 amino acids long. Deletions cut 5 bases from V and 0 bases from J, with 11 bases between. In DNA form, the CDR3 reads TGTGCCAGCAGCCCCTCTGAGAGCTCTGGAAACACCATATATTTT. Residues: CASSPSESSGNTIYF.

The chain joins TRBV4-1 to TRBJ2-1; 13 nucleotides line up with TRBD2. The CDR3 consists of 17 residues. Germline loops: CDR1 MGHRA, CDR2 YSYEKL. Losses at the gene ends were 1 base for V and 9 bases for J; bases not matched to a gene: 9. The CDR3: CASSQVELAGGLGEQFF. The CDR3 DNA reads as TGCGCCAGCAGCCAAGTCGAACTAGCGGGAGGGCTAGGTGAGCAGTTCTTC.

The rearrangement uses TRBV27 and TRBJ2-7; D is unresolved. This CDR3 is built from 13 residues. Trimming pared 3 bases from V and 4 bases from J, leaving 10 bases between. The germline gives CDR1 MNHEY, CDR2 SMNVEV (reference sequence). The CDR3 is CASSLGLFYEQYF. The CDR3 region has the DNA TGTGCCAGCAGTTTGGGCCTATTTTACGAGCAGTACTTC.

The CDR3 protein is CASSQRASGISYNEQFF. The CDR3 nucleotides read TGTGCCAGCAGCCAAAGGGCTAGCGGGATCTCCTACAATGAGCAGTTCTTC. The V gene is TRBV4-2, the J gene TRBJ2-1; 9 bases are a match to TRBD2. V lost 2 bases, J lost 0 bases, and 5 bases stayed unmatched. The germline V gene encodes CDR1 LGHNA and CDR2 YNFKEQ. The CDR3 is 17 residues long.

This chain links TRBV4-1 with TRBJ1-4; D remains ambiguous. Germline-derived CDR1 and CDR2 are MGHRA and YSYEKL. V lost 1 base, J lost 4 bases, and 13 bases lay in between. The length of the CDR3 is 16 residues. The CDR3 reads CASSQAHRAGNEKLFF. As DNA, the CDR3 is TGCGCCAGCAGCCAAGCACACCGGGCGGGTAATGAAAAACTGTTTTTT.

V and J are TRBV5-1 and TRBJ1-5; no firm D call. Germline assignment: CDR1 SGHRS and CDR2 YFSETQ. The CDR3 is made up of 15 amino acids. Trimming left V 1 base short and J 0 bases short, with 8 bases between. The DNA for the CDR3 is TGCGCCAGCAGCTTGCATTCAGGTAGCAATCAGCCCCAGCATTTT. It is translated as CASSLHSGSNQPQHF.

V usage is TRBV19 and J usage is TRBJ1-5, with 9 bases aligning to TRBD1. Germline assignment: CDR1 LNHDA and CDR2 SQIVND (reference sequence). V trimming: 8 bases; J trimming: 1 base; junction bases outside the gene matches: 6. The CDR3 has 15 residues. As DNA, the CDR3 is TGTGCCAGTGGGACAGGGATGCGCAGCAATCAGCCCCAGCATTTT. Translating it yields CASGTGMRSNQPQHF.

In regard to this clone: One end of the junction fails to match germline, which may point to a read error. This chain uses TRBV9 with TRBJ2-7, with D unclear. Germline CDR1 is SGDLS and CDR2 is YYNGEE. This CDR3 has 15 amino acids. Written as DNA, the CDR3 is TGTGCCAGCAGCGTAGAGGTACAGAAAAGCTACGGGCAGTACTTC. Encoded protein: CASSVEVQKSYGQYF.

This clone appeared once. J is TRBJ1-5 and V is TRBV11-2; TRBD1 might be the D (6 bases). Germline V CDR1 and CDR2: SGHAT, FQNNGV. With 0 bases removed from V and 3 bases from J, the gap between germline ends came to 9 bases. CDR3 length equals 15 residues. CDR3 DNA sequence: TGTGCCAGCAGCTTAGAGGGGACACTCAATCAGCCCCAGCATTTT. It codes for CASSLEGTLNQPQHF.

The chain couples TRBV9 to TRBJ2-1; 7 bases match TRBD2. CDR1 and CDR2 from the germline V gene are SGDLS and YYNGEE. V shed 7 bases and J 2 bases; nucleotides not matched to a gene: 12. The CDR3 sequence is 16 residues long. CDR3 loop: CASAAYLAGAYNEQFF. DNA for the CDR3: TGTGCCAGCGCTGCCTACCTCGCGGGGGCCTACAATGAGCAGTTCTTC.

The chain is built from TRBV27 and TRBJ2-3; D uncertain. Trimming left V 10 bases short and J 14 bases short, with 13 bases between. The CDR3 consists of 9 residues. The germline V gene encodes CDR1 MNHEY and CDR2 SMNVEV (reference sequence). The CDR3: CAIGPRLYF. The CDR3 DNA is TGTGCCATCGGCCCGAGGCTGTATTTT.

This rearrangement joins TRBV27 to TRBJ2-7; 7 bases agree with TRBD1. The junction had 16 bases not matched to a gene; V was cut back by 7 bases and J by 1 base. Looked up from germline, CDR1 is MNHEY and CDR2 is SMNVEV (reference sequence). There are 17 residues in the CDR3. The CDR3 bases are TGTGCCAGCACCTATCCCCTAAGACAGGGATTATCCTACGAGCAGTACTTC. Translated, it gives CASTYPLRQGLSYEQYF.

J is TRBJ2-3 and V is TRBV29-1; D perhaps matches TRBD1 (6 bases). CDR1 SQVTM and CDR2 ANQGSEA come from the germline V gene. The CDR3 is made up of 17 amino acids. Trimming shortened V by 4 bases and J by 2 bases, and 22 bases separated the two germline ends. The CDR3 nucleotides are TGCAGCGTTGGGTACCCTGGGGCAGGGGAAGTCACAGATACGCAGTATTTT. Its protein product is CSVGYPGAGEVTDTQYF.

The chain combines TRBV2 with TRBJ2-1; tentatively, D is TRBD1 (6 bases). This CDR3 has 13 residues. The V gene lost 7 bases and the J gene lost 6 bases, with 13 bases spanning the gap. Germline CDR1 and CDR2: SNHLY and FYNNEI. Here the CDR3 DNA reads TGTGCCAGCATGGGACAAGATTCCAATGAGCAGTTCTTC. As protein: CASMGQDSNEQFF.

The V call is TRBV27, the J call TRBJ2-5; tentative D call: TRBD2 (6 bases). This CDR3 comprises 14 residues. Germline-derived CDR1 and CDR2 are MNHEY and SMNVEV (reference sequence). Trimming removed 1 base at V and 2 bases at J, with 8 bases between. The CDR3 sequence is CASSLLEGQETQYF. The CDR3 nucleotides are TGTGCCAGCAGTTTATTGGAGGGTCAAGAGACCCAGTACTTC.

A single count supports this clone. The chain has TRBV7-9 and TRBJ2-3; 13 nucleotides line up with TRBD2. This CDR3 is 17 amino acids long. CDR1 is SEHNR and CDR2 is FQNEAQ in the germline V gene (reference sequence). Trimming cost V 0 bases and J 3 bases; bases outside gene matches: 3. The CDR3 DNA follows: TGTGCCAGCAGCTTAGCCCTACTAGCGGGGGGGACAGATACGCAGTATTTT. It codes for CASSLALLAGGTDTQYF.

The chain joins TRBV5-1 to TRBJ2-5; 8 nucleotides line up with TRBD1. The J call may be incorrect, as the DNA end agrees better with TRBJ2-7. CDR3 length equals 16 residues. Germline loops: CDR1 SGHRS, CDR2 YFSETQ. The CDR3 spells CASSSIHQGASYEQYF. In DNA, the CDR3 is TGCGCCAGCAGCTCTATCCATCAGGGGGCCTCCTACGAGCAGTACTTC.

The chain uses TRBV6-1 and TRBJ2-7; D is possibly TRBD1 (5 bases). Germline lookup yields CDR1 MNHNS and CDR2 SASEGT. The length of the CDR3 is 12 residues. The CDR3 sequence is CASSTGAYEQCV. CDR3 DNA sequence: TGTGCCAGCAGTACAGGAGCCTACGAGCAGTGCGTC.

V and J are TRBV15 and TRBJ2-2, with 10 bases aligning to TRBD1. Trimming cost V 5 bases and J 7 bases; bases outside gene matches: 10. The CDR3 runs 16 residues. The germline V gene encodes CDR1 LNHNV and CDR2 YYDKDF (reference sequence). This CDR3 is CATSSGTGALGGELFF. CDR3 in DNA: TGTGCCACCAGCTCCGGGACAGGGGCTTTGGGCGGGGAGCTGTTTTTT.

The chain links TRBV7-9 to TRBJ2-7; TRBD2 matches 7 bases. V dropped 6 bases and J dropped 3; count of bases not matched to a gene: 11. The CDR3 contains 15 residues. Germline V lookup: CDR1 SEHNR, CDR2 FQNEAQ (reference sequence). CDR3 loop: CASSITGRKNYEQYF. The CDR3 DNA sequence: TGTGCCAGCAGTATAACCGGGAGGAAAAACTACGAGCAGTACTTC.